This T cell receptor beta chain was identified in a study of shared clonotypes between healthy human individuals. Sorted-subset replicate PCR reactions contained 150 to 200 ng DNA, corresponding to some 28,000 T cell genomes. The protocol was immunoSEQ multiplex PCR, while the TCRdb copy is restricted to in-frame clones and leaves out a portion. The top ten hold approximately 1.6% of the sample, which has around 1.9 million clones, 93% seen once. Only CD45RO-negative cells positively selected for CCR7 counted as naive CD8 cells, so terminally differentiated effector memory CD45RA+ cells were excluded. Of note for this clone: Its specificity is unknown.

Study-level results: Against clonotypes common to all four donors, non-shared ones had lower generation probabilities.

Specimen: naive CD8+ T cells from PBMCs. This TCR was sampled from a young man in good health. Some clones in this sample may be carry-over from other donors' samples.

CDR3 nucleotides: TGTGCCAGCAGCTTCGCTAGCGGGGACAATGAGCAGTTCTTC. This codes for CASSFASGDNEQFF. The gene calls are TRBV7-6 and TRBJ2-1, with 9 bases identical to TRBD2. The CDR3 sequence is 14 residues long. Unmatched junction bases numbered 2, after V lost 3 bases and J lost 5 bases. CDR1 and CDR2 (germline): SGHVS, FNYEAQ. The whole variable domain, remainder taken from reference TRBV7-6 and TRBJ2-1, is GAGVSQSPRYKVTKRGQDVALRCDPISGHVSLYWYRQALGQGPEFLTYFNYEAQQDKSGLPNDRFSAERPEGSISTLTIQRTEQRDSAMYRCASSFASGDNEQFFGPGTRLTVL.